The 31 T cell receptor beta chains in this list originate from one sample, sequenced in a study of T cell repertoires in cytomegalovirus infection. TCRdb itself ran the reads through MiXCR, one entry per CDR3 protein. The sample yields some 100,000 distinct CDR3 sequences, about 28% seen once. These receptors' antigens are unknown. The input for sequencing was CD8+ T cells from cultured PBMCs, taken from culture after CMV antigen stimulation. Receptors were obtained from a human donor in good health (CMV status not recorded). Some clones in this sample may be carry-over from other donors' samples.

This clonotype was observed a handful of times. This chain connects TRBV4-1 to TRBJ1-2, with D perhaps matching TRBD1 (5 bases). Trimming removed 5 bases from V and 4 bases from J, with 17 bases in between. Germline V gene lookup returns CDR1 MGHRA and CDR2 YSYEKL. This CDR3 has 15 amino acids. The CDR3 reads CASSGDGPGVYGYTF. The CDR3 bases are TGCGCCAGCAGCGGGGACGGTCCGGGGGTCTATGGCTACACCTTC.

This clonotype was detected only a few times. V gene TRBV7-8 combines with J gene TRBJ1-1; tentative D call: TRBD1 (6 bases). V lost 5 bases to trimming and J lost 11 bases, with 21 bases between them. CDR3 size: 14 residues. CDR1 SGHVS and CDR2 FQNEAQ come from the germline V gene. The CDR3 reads CASSPRDNRNVAFF. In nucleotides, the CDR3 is TGTGCCAGCAGCCCCCGGGACAACCGAAATGTGGCTTTCTTT.

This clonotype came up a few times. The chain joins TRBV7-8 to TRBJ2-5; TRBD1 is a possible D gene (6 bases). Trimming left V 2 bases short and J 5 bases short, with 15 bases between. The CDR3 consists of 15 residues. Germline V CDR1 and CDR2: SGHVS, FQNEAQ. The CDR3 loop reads CASSLRHGGEETQYF. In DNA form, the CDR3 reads TGTGCCAGCAGCTTACGCCATGGGGGCGAGGAGACCCAGTACTTC.

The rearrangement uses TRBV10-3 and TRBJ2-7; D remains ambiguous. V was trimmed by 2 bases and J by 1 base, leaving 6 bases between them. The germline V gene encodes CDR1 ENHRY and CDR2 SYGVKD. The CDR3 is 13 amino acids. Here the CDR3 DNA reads TGTGCCATCAGTGAGGGCGTTTCCTACGAGCAGTACTTC. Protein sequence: CAISEGVSYEQYF.

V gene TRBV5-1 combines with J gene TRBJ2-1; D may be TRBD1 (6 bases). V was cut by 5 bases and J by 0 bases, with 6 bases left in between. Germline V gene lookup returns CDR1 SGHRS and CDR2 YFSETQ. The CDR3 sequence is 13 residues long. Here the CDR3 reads CASRDSSYNEQFF. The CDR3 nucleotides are TGCGCCAGCAGGGACAGCTCCTACAATGAGCAGTTCTTC.

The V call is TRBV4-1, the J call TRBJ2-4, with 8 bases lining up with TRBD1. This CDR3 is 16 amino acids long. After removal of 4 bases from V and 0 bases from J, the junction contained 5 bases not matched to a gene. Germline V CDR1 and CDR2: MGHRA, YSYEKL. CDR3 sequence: CASSPTGGIAKNIQYF. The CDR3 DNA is TGCGCCAGCAGCCCAACAGGGGGAATAGCCAAAAACATTCAGTACTTC.

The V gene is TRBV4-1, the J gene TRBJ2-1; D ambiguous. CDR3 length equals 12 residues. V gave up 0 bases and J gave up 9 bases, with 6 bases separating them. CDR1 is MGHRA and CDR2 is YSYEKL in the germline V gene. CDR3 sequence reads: CASSQEVLEQFF. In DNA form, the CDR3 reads TGCGCCAGCAGCCAAGAGGTCCTTGAGCAGTTCTTC.

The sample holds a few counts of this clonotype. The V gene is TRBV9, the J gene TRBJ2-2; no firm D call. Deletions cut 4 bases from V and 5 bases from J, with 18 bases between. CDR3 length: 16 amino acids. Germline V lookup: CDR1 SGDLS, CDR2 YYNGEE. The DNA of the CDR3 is TGTGCCAGCAGCCTAAGAGGAACTTTCCGGACCGGGGAGCTGTTTTTT. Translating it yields CASSLRGTFRTGELFF.

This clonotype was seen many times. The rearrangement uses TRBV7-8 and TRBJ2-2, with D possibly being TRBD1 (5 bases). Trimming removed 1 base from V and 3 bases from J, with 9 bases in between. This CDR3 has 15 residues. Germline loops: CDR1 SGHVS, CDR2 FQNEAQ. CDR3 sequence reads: CASSLEGPYTGELFF. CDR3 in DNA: TGTGCCAGCAGCTTAGAGGGGCCATACACCGGGGAGCTGTTTTTT.

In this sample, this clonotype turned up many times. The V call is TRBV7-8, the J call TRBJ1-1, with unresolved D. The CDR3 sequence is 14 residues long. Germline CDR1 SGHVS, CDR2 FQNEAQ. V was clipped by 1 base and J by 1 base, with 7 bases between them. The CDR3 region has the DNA TGTGCCAGCAGCTTAGGTGCAGAGAACACTGAAGCTTTCTTT. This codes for CASSLGAENTEAFF.

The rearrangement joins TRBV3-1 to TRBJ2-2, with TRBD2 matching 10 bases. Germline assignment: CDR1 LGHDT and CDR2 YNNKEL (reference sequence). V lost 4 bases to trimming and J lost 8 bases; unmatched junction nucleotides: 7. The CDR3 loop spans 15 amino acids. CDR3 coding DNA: TGTGCCAGCAGCCCGAGTGCGGGACTAGCGGGGGAGCTGTTTTTT. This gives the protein CASSPSAGLAGELFF.

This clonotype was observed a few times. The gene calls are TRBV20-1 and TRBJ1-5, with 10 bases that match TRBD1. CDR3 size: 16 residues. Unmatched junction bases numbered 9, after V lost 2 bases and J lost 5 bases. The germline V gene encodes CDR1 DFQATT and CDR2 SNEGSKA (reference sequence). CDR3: CSARTRGQGVDQPQHF. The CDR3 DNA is TGCAGTGCTAGAACCCGAGGACAGGGGGTTGATCAGCCCCAGCATTTT.

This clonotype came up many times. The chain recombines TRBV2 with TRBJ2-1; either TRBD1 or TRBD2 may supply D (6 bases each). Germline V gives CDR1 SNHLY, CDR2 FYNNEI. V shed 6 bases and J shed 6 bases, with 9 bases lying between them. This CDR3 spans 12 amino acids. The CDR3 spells CASSEGGNEQFF. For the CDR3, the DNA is TGTGCCAGCAGCGAGGGGGGCAATGAGCAGTTCTTC.

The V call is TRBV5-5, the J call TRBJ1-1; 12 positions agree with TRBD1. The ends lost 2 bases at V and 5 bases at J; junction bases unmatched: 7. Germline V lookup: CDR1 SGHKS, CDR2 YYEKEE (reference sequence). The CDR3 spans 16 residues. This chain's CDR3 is CASSLRDRGLRTEAFF. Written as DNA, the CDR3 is TGTGCCAGCAGCTTAAGGGACAGGGGGCTGCGTACTGAAGCTTTCTTT.

The DNA of the CDR3 is TGTGCCAGCAGTTTCAAGACCGCTTCGGACCCCTCCTACGAGCAGTACTTC. Translation: CASSFKTASDPSYEQYF. The chain uses TRBV28 and TRBJ2-7; D is undetermined. V shed 3 bases and J shed 0 bases, with 18 bases lying between them. Germline CDR1 is MDHEN and CDR2 is SYDVKM. CDR3 length equals 17 residues.

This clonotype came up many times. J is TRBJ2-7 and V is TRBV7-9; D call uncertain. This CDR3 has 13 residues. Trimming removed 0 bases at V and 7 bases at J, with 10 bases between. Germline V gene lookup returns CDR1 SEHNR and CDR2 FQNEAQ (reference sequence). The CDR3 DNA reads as TGTGCCAGCAGCTTAGCTGCGGCAAGGGAGCAGTACTTC. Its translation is CASSLAAAREQYF.

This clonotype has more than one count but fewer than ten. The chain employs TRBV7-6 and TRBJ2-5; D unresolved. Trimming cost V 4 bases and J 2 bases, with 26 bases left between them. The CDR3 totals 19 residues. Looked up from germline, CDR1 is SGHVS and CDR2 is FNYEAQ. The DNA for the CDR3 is TGTGCCAGCAGCTACCCCTCCGCCAAAGAGTTGACATTTCAAGAGACCCAGTACTTC. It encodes CASSYPSAKELTFQETQYF.

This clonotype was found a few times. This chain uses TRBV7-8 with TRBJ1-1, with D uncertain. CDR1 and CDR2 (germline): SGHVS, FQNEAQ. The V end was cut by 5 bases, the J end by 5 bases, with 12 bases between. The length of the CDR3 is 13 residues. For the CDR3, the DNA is TGTGCCAGCAGCAAAGAAGGACTTACTGAAGCTTTCTTT. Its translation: CASSKEGLTEAFF. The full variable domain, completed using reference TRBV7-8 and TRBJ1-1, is GAGVSQSPRYKVAKRGQDVALRCDPISGHVSLFWYQQALGQGPEFLTYFQNEAQLDKSGLPSDRFFAERPEGSVSTLKIQRTQQEDSAVYLCASSKEGLTEAFFGQGTRLTVV.

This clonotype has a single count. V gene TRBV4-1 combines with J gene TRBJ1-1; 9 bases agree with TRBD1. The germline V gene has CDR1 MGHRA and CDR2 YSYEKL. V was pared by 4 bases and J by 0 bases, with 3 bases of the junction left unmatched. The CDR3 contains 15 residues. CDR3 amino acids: CASSLGQGMNTEAFF. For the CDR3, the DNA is TGCGCCAGCAGCCTGGGACAGGGTATGAACACTGAAGCTTTCTTT.

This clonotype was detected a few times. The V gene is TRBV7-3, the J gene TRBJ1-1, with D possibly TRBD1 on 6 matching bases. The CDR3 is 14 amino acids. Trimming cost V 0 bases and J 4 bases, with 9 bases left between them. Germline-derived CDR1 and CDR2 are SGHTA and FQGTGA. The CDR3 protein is CASSLTTGITEAFF. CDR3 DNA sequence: TGTGCCAGCAGCTTAACAACAGGGATCACTGAAGCTTTCTTT.

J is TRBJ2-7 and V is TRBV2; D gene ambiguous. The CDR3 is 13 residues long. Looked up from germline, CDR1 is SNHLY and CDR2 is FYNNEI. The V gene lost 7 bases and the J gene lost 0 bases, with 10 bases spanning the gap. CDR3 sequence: CASKVSSSYEQYF. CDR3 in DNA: TGTGCCAGCAAGGTTTCGAGCTCCTACGAGCAGTACTTC.

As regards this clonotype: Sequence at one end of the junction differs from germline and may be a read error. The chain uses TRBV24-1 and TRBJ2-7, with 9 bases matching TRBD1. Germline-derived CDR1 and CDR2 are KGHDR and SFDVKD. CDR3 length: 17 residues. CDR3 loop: CATNDSHRDREAYEQYF. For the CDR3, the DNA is TGTGCCACCAATGATTCCCACCGGGACAGGGAAGCCTACGAGCAGTACTTC.

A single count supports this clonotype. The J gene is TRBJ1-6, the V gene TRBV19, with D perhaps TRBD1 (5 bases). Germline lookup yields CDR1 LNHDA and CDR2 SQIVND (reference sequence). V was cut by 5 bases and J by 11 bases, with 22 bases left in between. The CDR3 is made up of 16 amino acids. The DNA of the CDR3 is TGTGCCAGTAGTCCACTGGCCATTGACAGCTTTACACCCCTCCACTTT. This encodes CASSPLAIDSFTPLHF.

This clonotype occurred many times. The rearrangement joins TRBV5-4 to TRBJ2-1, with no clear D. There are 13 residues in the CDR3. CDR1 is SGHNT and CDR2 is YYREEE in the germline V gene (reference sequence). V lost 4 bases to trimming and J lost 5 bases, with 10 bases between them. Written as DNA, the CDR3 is TGTGCCAGCAGCATCGGACCAAACAATGAGCAGTTCTTC. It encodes CASSIGPNNEQFF.

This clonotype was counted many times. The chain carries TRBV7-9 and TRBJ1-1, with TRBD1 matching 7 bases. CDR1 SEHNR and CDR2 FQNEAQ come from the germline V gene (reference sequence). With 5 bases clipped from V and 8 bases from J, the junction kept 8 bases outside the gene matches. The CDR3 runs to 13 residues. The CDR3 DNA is TGTGCCAGCAGCCCCAGACAGGGAGAGGAAGCTTTCTTT. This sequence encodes CASSPRQGEEAFF.

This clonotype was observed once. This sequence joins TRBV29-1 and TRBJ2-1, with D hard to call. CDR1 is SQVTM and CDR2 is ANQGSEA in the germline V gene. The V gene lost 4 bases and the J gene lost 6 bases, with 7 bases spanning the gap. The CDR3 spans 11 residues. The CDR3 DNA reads TGCAGCGTTGGCCAAATCAATGAGCAGTTCTTC. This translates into CSVGQINEQFF.

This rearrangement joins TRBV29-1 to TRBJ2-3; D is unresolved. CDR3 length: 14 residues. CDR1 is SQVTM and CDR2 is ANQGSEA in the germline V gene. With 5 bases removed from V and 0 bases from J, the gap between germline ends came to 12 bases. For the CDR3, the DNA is TGCAGCGTTAGGCAGGCCGCTAGCACAGATACGCAGTATTTT. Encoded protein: CSVRQAASTDTQYF.

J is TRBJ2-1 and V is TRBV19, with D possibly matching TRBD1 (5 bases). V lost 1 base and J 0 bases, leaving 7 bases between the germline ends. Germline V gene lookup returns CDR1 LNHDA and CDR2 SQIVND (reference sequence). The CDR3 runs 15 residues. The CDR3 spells CASSIGTNSYNEQFF. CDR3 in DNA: TGTGCCAGTAGTATAGGGACAAACTCCTACAATGAGCAGTTCTTC.

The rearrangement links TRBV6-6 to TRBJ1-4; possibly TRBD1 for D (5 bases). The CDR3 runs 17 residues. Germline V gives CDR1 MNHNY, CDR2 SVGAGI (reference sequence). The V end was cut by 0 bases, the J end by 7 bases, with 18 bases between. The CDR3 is CASSYSMTAQWGEKLFF. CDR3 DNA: TGTGCCAGCAGTTACTCGATGACAGCCCAATGGGGTGAAAAACTGTTTTTT.

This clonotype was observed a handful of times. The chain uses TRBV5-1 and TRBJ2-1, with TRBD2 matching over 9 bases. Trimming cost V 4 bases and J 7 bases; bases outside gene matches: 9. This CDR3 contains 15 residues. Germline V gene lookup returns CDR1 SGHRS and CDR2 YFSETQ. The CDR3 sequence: CASSLSRGGLNEQFF. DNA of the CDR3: TGCGCCAGCAGCCTGTCGCGGGGGGGTCTTAATGAGCAGTTCTTC. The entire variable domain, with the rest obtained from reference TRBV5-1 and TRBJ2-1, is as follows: KAGVTQTPRYLIKTRGQQVTLSCSPISGHRSVSWYQQTPGQGLQFLFEYFSETQRNKGNFPGRFSGRQFSNSRSEMNVSTLELGDSALYLCASSLSRGGLNEQFFGPGTRLTVL.

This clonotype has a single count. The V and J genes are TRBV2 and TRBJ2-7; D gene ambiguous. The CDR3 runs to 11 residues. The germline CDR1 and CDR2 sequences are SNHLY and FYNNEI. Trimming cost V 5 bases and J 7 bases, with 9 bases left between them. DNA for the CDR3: TGTGCCAGCAGTCGATATGGAGAGCAGTACTTC. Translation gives CASSRYGEQYF.